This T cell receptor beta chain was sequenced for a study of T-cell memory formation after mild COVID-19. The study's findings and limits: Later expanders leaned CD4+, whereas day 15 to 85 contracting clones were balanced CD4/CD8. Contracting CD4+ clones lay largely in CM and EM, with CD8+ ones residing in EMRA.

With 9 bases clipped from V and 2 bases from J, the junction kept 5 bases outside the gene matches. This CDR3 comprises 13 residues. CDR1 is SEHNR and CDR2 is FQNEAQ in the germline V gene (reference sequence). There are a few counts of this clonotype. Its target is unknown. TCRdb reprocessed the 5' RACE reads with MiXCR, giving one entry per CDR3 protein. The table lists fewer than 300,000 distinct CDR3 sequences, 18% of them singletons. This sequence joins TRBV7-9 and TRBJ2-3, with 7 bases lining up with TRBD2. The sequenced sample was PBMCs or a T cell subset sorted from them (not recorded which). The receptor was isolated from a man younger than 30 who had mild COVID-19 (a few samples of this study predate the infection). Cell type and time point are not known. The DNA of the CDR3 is TGTGCCAGTCCCGCGGGGGACACAGATACGCAGTATTTT. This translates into CASPAGDTDTQYF.